These 10 T cell receptor beta chains share one sample of origin, sequenced in a study of T cell responses to AZD1222 COVID-19 vaccine. Only in-frame clones appear in the TCRdb table, and some are missing; sequencing was by immunoSEQ multiplex PCR. Of over 150,000 clones listed, roughly nine tenths were seen once; the top ten hold 5.5% to 6%. This specimen consisted of peripheral blood, obtained on day 0 of MenACWY control vaccination. The receptors originated from an adult in good health.

In this sample, this clone turned up a few times. V and J are TRBV5-4 and TRBJ1-2; 7 nucleotides agree with TRBD1. The CDR3 extends over 15 amino acids. Unmatched junction bases numbered 9, after V lost 3 bases and J lost 4 bases. Germline lookup yields CDR1 SGHNT and CDR2 YYREEE (reference sequence). The CDR3 loop reads CASSYPDRDGYGYTF. For the CDR3, the DNA is TGTGCCAGCAGCTACCCAGACAGGGACGGCTATGGCTACACCTTC. The variable domain in full, completed from reference TRBV5-4 and TRBJ1-2, reads ETGVTQSPTHLIKTRGQQVTLRCSSQSGHNTVSWYQQALGQGPQFIFQYYREEENGRGNFPPRFSGLQFPNYSSELNVNALELDDSALYLCASSYPDRDGYGYTFGSGTRLTVV.

This clone has only one observation. This chain connects TRBV30 to TRBJ2-7, with 7 bases aligning to TRBD2. Germline CDR1 and CDR2: GTSNPN and SVGIG (reference sequence). V was pared by 4 bases and J by 2 bases, with 8 bases of the junction left unmatched. The CDR3 runs 14 residues. The CDR3 protein is CAWTPGREPYEQYF. The CDR3 nucleotides are TGTGCCTGGACTCCCGGGCGGGAGCCCTACGAGCAGTACTTC.

V gene TRBV4-2 combines with J gene TRBJ2-3; TRBD1 matches 10 bases. Germline CDR1 LGHNA, CDR2 YNFKEQ. The CDR3 consists of 17 residues. The V and J ends lost 0 bases and 2 bases, in that order; junction bases with no gene match: 5. The CDR3 sequence: CASSQERTGGNTDTQYF. The CDR3 region has the DNA TGTGCCAGCAGCCAAGAAAGGACAGGGGGGAACACAGATACGCAGTATTTT.

The chain links TRBV7-2 to TRBJ2-7; D is ambiguous. Between the trimmed V and J ends, which lost 4 bases and 4 bases, there was a span of 5 bases. Germline assignment: CDR1 SGHTA and CDR2 FQGNSA. This CDR3 comprises 11 residues. The DNA for the CDR3 is TGTGCCAGCAGCTCCGAGTACGAGCAGTACTTC. This sequence encodes CASSSEYEQYF.

The chain recombines TRBV6-2 or TRBV6-3 with TRBJ1-2; the match to TRBD1 covers 7 bases. The CDR3 totals 15 residues. The germline CDR1 and CDR2 sequences are MNHEY and SVGEGT. After removal of 2 bases from V and 3 bases from J, the junction contained 6 bases not matched to a gene. The CDR3 region is CASSYGIRGYYGYTF. The CDR3 DNA reads as TGTGCCAGCAGTTACGGGATCAGGGGGTACTATGGCTACACCTTC.

This clone has a single count. V usage is TRBV11-2 and J usage is TRBJ1-4, with no clear D. Trimming left V 2 bases short and J 7 bases short, with 5 bases between. The CDR3 has 12 amino acids. Germline V gene sequence: CDR1 SGHAT, CDR2 FQNNGV. The CDR3 region has the DNA TGTGCCAGCAGCTTAATCCCTGAAAAACTGTTTTTT. Its translation is CASSLIPEKLFF.

This clone was counted a single time. The chain combines TRBV2 with TRBJ1-2; maybe TRBD1 (6 bases). From germline, CDR1 is SNHLY and CDR2 FYNNEI. CDR3 length: 13 amino acids. V was pared by 4 bases and J by 8 bases, with 14 bases between. Here the CDR3 reads CASSGARGLGYTF. As DNA, the CDR3 is TGTGCCAGCAGTGGGGCACGGGGGCTCGGCTACACCTTC.

The CDR3 DNA reads TGTGCCAGCAGCTTTAAAAGGGGTTTGAATGAGCAGTTCTTC. It translates to CASSFKRGLNEQFF. The chain carries TRBV7-8 and TRBJ2-1, with D possibly TRBD1 on 5 matching bases. The V gene's germline CDR1 is SGHVS and CDR2 FQNEAQ. This CDR3 is built from 14 residues. Trimming took off 3 bases at V and 7 bases at J, with 13 bases between the two ends.

With respect to this clone: Germline is not matched at one junction end, which may reflect a read error. This chain links TRBV3-1 (or the pseudogene TRBV3-2) with TRBJ2-1, with TRBD2 identical over 8 bases. Germline CDR1 is LGHDT and CDR2 is YNNKEL (reference sequence). This CDR3 comprises 15 residues. CDR3 residues: CASSQDGLAYSEQFF. CDR3 nucleotides: TGTGCCAGCAGCCAAGATGGACTAGCCTACAGTGAGCAGTTCTTC.

V usage is TRBV4-1 and J usage is TRBJ1-5; D uncertain. The ends were cut back, 0 bases at V and 6 bases at J, with 9 bases in the middle. The CDR3 has 14 residues. The germline V gene encodes CDR1 MGHRA and CDR2 YSYEKL. This CDR3 is CASSQELDGQPQHF. CDR3 nucleotide sequence: TGCGCCAGCAGCCAAGAGCTCGATGGTCAGCCCCAGCATTTT.